The entry that follows covers one T cell receptor (beta chain) sequence. Original handling: Reference gene primers were amplified, and this amplification served to estimate nucleated cell counts. Some clones are missing from TCRdb's copy, which holds only in-frame ones; the method was immunoSEQ multiplex PCR. V and J calls and clone size are those listed in that table; D and trimming were worked out from the DNA. The sample lists some 150,000 clones; 86% were seen once. The data belong to a study of blood T cell repertoires in COVID-19. Study information: PBMCs, B-cell-depleted T cells, or T cells were the source of the cDNA or gDNA that made up the material.

Trimming removed 8 bases from V and 2 bases from J; junction bases left unmatched: 4. Germline V CDR1 and CDR2: MDHEN, SYDVKM. This CDR3 contains 14 residues. The TCR originated in a woman aged 80 or over in a cohort sampled during active or convalescent COVID-19. Sequenced input: peripheral blood. V is TRBV28 and J is TRBJ1-2; 11 nucleotides line up with TRBD1. The CDR3 DNA is TGTGCCAGCGGGGGGACAGGGGGAAACTATGGCTACACCTTC. This gives the protein CASGGTGGNYGYTF.